These 21 T cell receptor beta chains originate from one sample sequenced in a study of cytomegalovirus exposure and HLA in healthy donors. The PCR was carried out with 60 Vbeta primers and 13 Jbeta primers. Here immunoSEQ multiplex PCR was the method, and the copy in TCRdb shows in-frame clones only, minus some. Found here are 200,000 to 250,000 clones, 70% to 85% of them singletons; the top ten hold 0.55% to 0.7%. Sequenced sample: PBMCs. These receptors came from a woman between 40 and 55 years old in good health and CMV-seronegative.

The V and J genes are TRBV6-6 and TRBJ1-2; D is unresolved. The V gene's germline CDR1 is MNHNY and CDR2 SVGAGI (reference sequence). The CDR3 sequence is 10 residues long. V lost 8 bases and J 6 bases, leaving 7 bases between the germline ends. DNA for the CDR3: TGTGCCAGCCACGGGAATGGCTACACCTTC. It translates to CASHGNGYTF.

The count of this clone is one. The chain links TRBV9 to TRBJ2-6; 7 bases line up with TRBD1. J was trimmed by 7 bases and V by 2 bases; bases with no gene match: 3. Germline CDR1 reads SGDLS; CDR2 reads YYNGEE. The CDR3 extends over 14 amino acids. CDR3: CASSVTGQANVLTF. The CDR3 DNA is TGTGCCAGCAGCGTGACAGGGCAAGCCAACGTCCTGACTTTC.

V and J are TRBV5-1 and TRBJ2-7; 7 bases are a match to TRBD1. The germline CDR1 and CDR2 sequences are SGHRS and YFSETQ. This CDR3 has 14 amino acids. Losses at the gene ends were 5 bases for V and 7 bases for J; bases not matched to a gene: 12. DNA of the CDR3: TGCGCCAGCAGTACCGGGACAGAGATTTGGGAGCAGTACTTC. Protein product: CASSTGTEIWEQYF.

This chain joins TRBV18 and TRBJ2-5; perhaps TRBD2 as D (6 bases). This CDR3 has 12 residues. Trimming took 3 bases from V and 9 from J, leaving 11 bases between them. Germline V gene sequence: CDR1 KGHSH, CDR2 LQKENI. The CDR3 coding sequence is TGTGCCAGCTCACCCCAGAGGGAGGCCCAGTACTTC. Translated, it gives CASSPQREAQYF.

The chain recombines TRBV11-3 with TRBJ2-1; D might be TRBD1 (6 bases). This CDR3 contains 13 residues. The germline gives CDR1 SGHNT, CDR2 YENEEA. Trimming removed 8 bases at V and 8 bases at J, with 16 bases between. This chain's CDR3 is CASSGGTVHEQFF. The CDR3 DNA follows: TGTGCCAGCTCTGGGGGCACCGTGCATGAGCAGTTCTTC.

This clone was found once. In DNA form, the CDR3 reads TGTGCCAGCAGAGAACCAGGGACAGGGGGCGAAAAACTGTTTTTT. It specifies CASREPGTGGEKLFF. The J gene is TRBJ1-4, the V gene TRBV28; 12 bases fit TRBD1. The CDR3 length is 15 residues. V shed 6 bases, J shed 8 bases, and the junction held 7 bases outside the gene matches. Looked up from germline, CDR1 is MDHEN and CDR2 is SYDVKM.

The V and J genes are TRBV7-8 and TRBJ1-5, with 8 bases that match TRBD1. Germline CDR1 SGHVS, CDR2 FQNEAQ. CDR3 size: 16 residues. V was pared by 2 bases and J by 3 bases, with 6 bases of the junction left unmatched. The CDR3 protein is CASSLYDRGSNQPQHF. The CDR3 nucleotides are TGTGCCAGCAGCTTATATGACAGGGGTTCCAATCAGCCCCAGCATTTT.

V usage is TRBV5-1 and J usage is TRBJ1-4; D call uncertain. The V end was cut by 1 base, the J end by 15 bases, with 22 bases between. Per the germline V gene, CDR1 is SGHRS and CDR2 is YFSETQ. The CDR3 is made up of 15 amino acids. CDR3 protein: CASSLSPGRAARVFF. CDR3 DNA: TGCGCCAGCAGCTTGTCCCCGGGAAGGGCCGCGAGAGTGTTTTTT.

Only one count was recorded for this clone. The rearrangement links TRBV7-2 to TRBJ1-2; unclear D gene. The CDR3 has 11 residues. CDR1 is SGHTA and CDR2 is FQGNSA in the germline V gene. Deletions cut 3 bases from V and 8 bases from J, with 7 bases between. DNA for the CDR3: TGTGCCAGCAGCTTTGGAGGGGGCTACACCTTC. This translates into CASSFGGGYTF.

The chain links TRBV27 to TRBJ1-1; D may be TRBD1 (5 bases). The CDR3 covers 13 residues. Trimming shortened V by 7 bases and J by 6 bases, and 15 bases separated the two germline ends. The germline CDR1 and CDR2 sequences are MNHEY and SMNVEV (reference sequence). CDR3 sequence (DNA): TGTGCCAGCATAGGGCAGGGCGCCCCTGAAGCTTTCTTT. Protein product: CASIGQGAPEAFF.

The chain uses TRBV28 and TRBJ2-1, with 8 positions matching TRBD1. The ends lost 5 bases at V and 7 bases at J; junction bases unmatched: 13. CDR1 and CDR2 (germline): MDHEN, SYDVKM. CDR3 size: 16 residues. CDR3 DNA: TGTGCCAGCAGTCGCCTGCAGGGGGCAATCCGGAATGAGCAGTTCTTC. As protein: CASSRLQGAIRNEQFF.

The rearrangement uses TRBV27 and TRBJ1-1, with D possibly TRBD1 on 6 matching bases. V was pared by 6 bases and J by 11 bases, with 13 bases between. Germline-derived CDR1 and CDR2 are MNHEY and SMNVEV (reference sequence). CDR3 length: 11 amino acids. The DNA for the CDR3 is TGTGCCAGCAGCCGCGGACAGCGGGCTTTCTTT. This codes for CASSRGQRAFF.

The V and J genes are TRBV7-9 and TRBJ2-5, with TRBD2 identical over 8 bases. CDR1 is SEHNR and CDR2 is FQNEAQ in the germline V gene (reference sequence). CDR3 length: 17 residues. Losses at the gene ends were 5 bases for V and 0 bases for J; bases not matched to a gene: 11. The DNA of the CDR3 is TGTGCCAGCAGCCTCCTTCGGGGGGGAGGGTACCAAGAGACCCAGTACTTC. As protein: CASSLLRGGGYQETQYF. Based on the CDR3 plus reference TRBV7-9 and TRBJ2-5, the full variable domain is DTGVSQNPRHKITKRGQNVTFRCDPISEHNRLYWYRQTLGQGPEFLTYFQNEAQLEKSRLLSDRFSAERPKGSFSTLEIQRTEQGDSAMYLCASSLLRGGGYQETQYFGPGTRLLVL.

The rearrangement uses TRBV5-1 and TRBJ1-5; maybe TRBD1 (6 bases). Germline values: CDR1 SGHRS, CDR2 YFSETQ. Between the trimmed V and J ends, which lost 4 bases and 5 bases, there was a span of 13 bases. This CDR3 region has 14 residues. The CDR3 region is CASSRRGGDQPQHF. The CDR3 region has the DNA TGCGCCAGCAGCCGTAGGGGGGGGGATCAGCCCCAGCATTTT.

This clone was found a few times. The CDR3 DNA reads TGTGCCAGCAGTGAGTCCCAGGGGCATCATTTT. Protein sequence: CASSESQGHHF. The chain combines TRBV6-1 with TRBJ1-5; TRBD1 might be the D (6 bases). Trimming stripped 3 bases from V and 16 bases from J, with 13 bases between. The CDR3 length is 11 residues. The V gene's germline CDR1 is MNHNS and CDR2 SASEGT.

CDR3 loop: CASSESSGGAGGTDTQYF. The CDR3 DNA sequence: TGCGCCAGCAGTGAGTCTAGCGGGGGGGCAGGAGGCACAGATACGCAGTATTTT. The chain combines TRBV10-1 with TRBJ2-3; 11 bases fit TRBD2. V trimming: 0 bases; J trimming: 1 base; junction bases outside the gene matches: 6. The CDR3 consists of 18 residues. Germline CDR1 is WNHNN and CDR2 is SYGVQD (reference sequence).

The CDR3 DNA follows: TGTGCCAGCAGCGTTAGCGGGGGGACAGATACGCAGTATTTT. It specifies CASSVSGGTDTQYF. The chain couples TRBV9 to TRBJ2-3; 10 bases are shared with TRBD2. The trim removed 2 bases at V and 3 bases at J, leaving 0 bases unmatched. Germline CDR1 reads SGDLS; CDR2 reads YYNGEE. The CDR3 spans 14 residues.

This chain joins TRBV11-3 and TRBJ2-7, with 7 bases fitting TRBD1. V shed 2 bases, J shed 2 bases, and the junction held 3 bases outside the gene matches. The germline V gene has CDR1 SGHNT and CDR2 YENEEA. This CDR3 contains 14 residues. The CDR3 nucleotides are TGTGCCAGCAGCTTAACAGGGGTTACCTACGAGCAGTACTTC. Protein sequence: CASSLTGVTYEQYF.

The chain links TRBV7-2 to TRBJ2-1, with no clear D. CDR3 length equals 14 residues. CDR1 SGHTA and CDR2 FQGNSA come from the germline V gene. With 4 bases removed from V and 4 bases from J, the gap between germline ends came to 11 bases. The CDR3, as DNA: TGTGCCAGCAGCTCTCCTACACAGTACAATGAGCAGTTCTTC. This encodes CASSSPTQYNEQFF. Based on the CDR3 plus reference TRBV7-2 and TRBJ2-1, the full variable domain is GAGVSQSPSNKVTEKGKDVELRCDPISGHTALYWYRQSLGQGLEFLIYFQGNSAPDKSGLPSDRFSAERTGGSVSTLTIQRTQQEDSAVYLCASSSPTQYNEQFFGPGTRLTVL.

The chain uses TRBV11-3 and TRBJ2-6, with a possible D match to TRBD1 (6 bases). The CDR3 covers 18 residues. Germline assignment: CDR1 SGHNT and CDR2 YENEEA. The V end lost 1 base, the J end lost 0 bases, and 13 bases lay between the germline ends. CDR3 region: CASSLVGGRFSGANVLTF. CDR3 bases: TGTGCCAGCAGCTTAGTAGGGGGACGTTTCTCTGGGGCCAACGTCCTGACTTTC.

The chain combines TRBV29-1 with TRBJ2-5; 8 nucleotides line up with TRBD1. The CDR3 is made up of 13 amino acids. Per germline, CDR1 SQVTM and CDR2 ANQGSEA. V shed 7 bases and J 3 bases; nucleotides not matched to a gene: 7. The CDR3 DNA follows: TGCAGCGCGGGCAGGGGGCGCAAAGAGACCCAGTACTTC. Amino acids: CSAGRGRKETQYF.